These 9 T cell receptor beta chains originate from one sample sequenced in a study of T-cell memory formation after mild COVID-19. TCRdb redid the calling of the 5' RACE reads with MiXCR, one entry per CDR3 protein. This table has 250,000 to 300,000 distinct CDR3 sequences, around 8% appearing once. The sequenced sample was PBMCs or a T cell subset sorted from them (not recorded which). The receptors were sampled from a young man who had mild COVID-19 (a few samples of this study predate the infection). Cell type and time point are not known.

This clonotype was counted between two and nine times. The chain employs TRBV15 and TRBJ1-2; TRBD1 matches 9 bases. The CDR3 is 15 residues long. The V and J ends lost 3 bases and 5 bases, in that order; junction bases with no gene match: 7. Germline V gene lookup returns CDR1 LNHNV and CDR2 YYDKDF (reference sequence). The CDR3 DNA reads as TGTGCCACCAGCAGGCGGGACAGGGAGATATATGGCTACACCTTC. Its translation is CATSRRDREIYGYTF.

This sequence joins TRBV5-4 and TRBJ1-6, with a possible D match to TRBD1 (6 bases). The ends were cut back, 3 bases at V and 8 bases at J, with 15 bases in the middle. The CDR3 extends over 15 amino acids. Germline V gene data show CDR1 as SGHNT and CDR2 as YYREEE (reference sequence). The CDR3 is CASSYKTGLYSPLHF. The CDR3 DNA sequence: TGTGCCAGCAGCTATAAAACAGGGTTATATTCACCCCTCCACTTT.

This chain connects TRBV2 to TRBJ2-3; no clear D. The CDR3 extends over 13 amino acids. The germline CDR1 and CDR2 sequences are SNHLY and FYNNEI. Trimming cost V 6 bases and J 4 bases, with 11 bases left between them. The DNA for the CDR3 is TGTGCCAGCAGCCAAATAGGGCCAGATACGCAGTATTTT. Protein product: CASSQIGPDTQYF.

This clonotype has only a few counts. J is TRBJ1-1 and V is TRBV20-1; D might be TRBD1 (6 bases). Per germline, CDR1 DFQATT and CDR2 SNEGSKA (reference sequence). The CDR3 covers 13 residues. V lost 3 bases, J lost 8 bases, and 16 bases lay in between. This CDR3 is CSASPVDRTEAFF. The CDR3 bases are TGCAGTGCTAGCCCCGTTGACAGGACCGAAGCTTTCTTT.

This clonotype was counted only a few times. The V call is TRBV5-1, the J call TRBJ2-3; D might be TRBD1 (6 bases). The germline V gene encodes CDR1 SGHRS and CDR2 YFSETQ. The ends were cut back, 4 bases at V and 4 bases at J, with 13 bases in the middle. CDR3 length: 14 residues. CDR3 sequence (DNA): TGCGCCAGCAGCCCAGGACAGCCAGCAGATACGCAGTATTTT. Its protein is CASSPGQPADTQYF.

In this sample, this clonotype turned up a few times. This sequence joins TRBV2 and TRBJ2-7, with D tentatively TRBD2 (6 bases). Trimming took off 7 bases at V and 2 bases at J, with 18 bases between the two ends. This CDR3 has 15 residues. The germline V gene has CDR1 SNHLY and CDR2 FYNNEI. The CDR3 bases are TGTGCCAGCAATCGGCCGGGACTGCCAACCTACGAGCAGTACTTC. This sequence encodes CASNRPGLPTYEQYF.

The gene calls are TRBV10-3 and TRBJ2-6; D is perhaps TRBD2 (7 bases). The germline V gene encodes CDR1 ENHRY and CDR2 SYGVKD. This CDR3 region has 16 residues. Trimming removed 4 bases from V and 3 bases from J, with 13 bases in between. The CDR3 is CAISGTAGLGANVLTF. The CDR3 DNA follows: TGTGCCATCAGTGGGACAGCGGGGCTTGGGGCCAACGTCCTGACTTTC.

Only a few counts were recorded for this clonotype. J is TRBJ2-3 and V is TRBV9; maybe TRBD2 (6 bases). Trimming cost V 2 bases and J 8 bases, with 9 bases left between them. Per the germline V gene, CDR1 is SGDLS and CDR2 is YYNGEE. CDR3 length equals 12 residues. The chain's CDR3 is CASSVGGGTQYF. The CDR3 region has the DNA TGTGCCAGCAGCGTGGGAGGAGGTACGCAGTATTTT.

This clonotype was recorded a few times. The chain is built from TRBV7-9 and TRBJ1-1; D possibly corresponds to TRBD1 (6 bases). Germline V CDR1 and CDR2: SEHNR, FQNEAQ (reference sequence). This CDR3 is 14 amino acids long. Trimming shortened V by 3 bases and J by 1 base, and 9 bases separated the two germline ends. CDR3: CASSFGGENTEAFF. The CDR3 coding sequence is TGTGCCAGCAGCTTTGGGGGCGAGAACACTGAAGCTTTCTTT.